The T cell receptor (beta chain) under discussion was sequenced for a study of cytomegalovirus exposure and HLA in healthy donors. Looking at the study overall: Unique TCR beta sequences numbering about 100 million came from 150 million to 200 million T cells in an earlier analysis. In terms of ancestry, the Caucasian-associated cluster contained 80% to 90% of the approximately 400 genotyped donors. Study findings and constraints: HLA restriction was apparent for most CMV-associated TCR beta chains in a later analysis. A later analysis linked a missense variant in DCLRE1C to the trimming of TCR beta V and J genes.

This CDR3 is 15 amino acids long. V lost 0 bases and J 10 bases, leaving 19 bases between the germline ends. CDR1 is SGHDT and CDR2 is YYEEEE in the germline V gene. The PCR contained 60 Vbeta and 13 Jbeta primers. Produced via immunoSEQ multiplex PCR; TCRdb's table is partial and in-frame only. The table includes 150,000 to 200,000 clones, 80% detected once. Turning to this clone: Its antigen remains unidentified.

Sequenced material: PBMCs. The sequence came from a man aged 35-49 years in good health and CMV-seronegative. V usage is TRBV5-6 and J usage is TRBJ1-1; D unclear. The CDR3 loop is CASSLGLSTSSRAFF. The CDR3 nucleotides are TGTGCCAGCAGCTTGGGGCTCTCCACCTCTTCCCGAGCTTTCTTT.